This T cell receptor (beta chain) is from a study of T cell repertoires in cytomegalovirus infection. Looking at the study overall: Public TCR beta signature analysis indicated the presence of both CMV infection and matching HLA type.

TCRdb re-analysed the reads in MiXCR, keeping a single row per CDR3 protein. The table has around 100,000 distinct CDR3 sequences, 35% to 50% seen once. The germline CDR1 and CDR2 sequences are MNHEY and SVGAGI. After removal of 4 bases from V and 8 bases from J, the junction contained 7 bases not matched to a gene. The CDR3 has 14 residues. Worth noting for this clonotype: Its antigen is unknown.

Study conclusions and caveats: HLA-C-restricted, CMV-specific TCR beta clonotypes were dominant ex vivo. Accumulated public TCR beta family frequency recognized individuals carrying CMV together with the relevant HLA.

This sample comprised CD8+ T cells from cultured PBMCs, obtained from culture after CMV antigen stimulation. This receptor was obtained from a human donor in good health (CMV status not recorded). Some clones in this sample may be carry-over from other donors' samples. The chain has TRBV6-5 and TRBJ2-1; TRBD1 agrees at 8 bases. As DNA, the CDR3 is TGTGCCAGCAGTTTCACCGGGACAGGCTATGAGCAGTTCTTC. Translation gives CASSFTGTGYEQFF.